The TCR beta chain under discussion was sequenced for a study of cytomegalovirus exposure and HLA in healthy donors. Overall study results and limits: Three of the chains that were CMV-associated were confirmed in vitro to be specific for CMV antigens. TCR sequences were mostly rare, though some public TCRs occurred in many donors. Over 150 TCR beta chains were listed as cytomegalovirus-associated.

Worth noting for this clone: What it binds is unknown.

Sequencing used immunoSEQ multiplex PCR; TCRdb keeps in-frame clones, though not all of them. The repertoire holds some 120,000 clones, around 95% seen once, with approximately 1.5% in the top ten. V lost 5 bases to trimming and J lost 8 bases; unmatched junction nucleotides: 10. Germline V gives CDR1 MRHNA, CDR2 SNTAGT. This CDR3 has 14 amino acids. The chain uses TRBV6-4 and TRBJ1-2; TRBD1 matches at 8 bases. The source material was PBMCs. The receptor's source is a man aged 18 to 30 in good health and CMV-seronegative. The CDR3 DNA sequence: TGTGCCAGCAGTTCGGACAGGGCCGTTGGGGGCTACACCTTC. Its translation: CASSSDRAVGGYTF.